Listed here are 10 T cell receptor beta chains from one sample, sequenced in a study of response to subunit inactivated influenza vaccine (dated by TCRdb to the late 2010s). Library generation was performed with RT-PCR. The instrument given in TCRdb is Illumina HiSeq 2500. The public reads were quality trimmed at Q25 with fastp and then assembled into clones with MiXCR by TCRdb, keeping productive beta chains. Rows are unified per CDR3 protein, each entry keeping the most common DNA and genes. For this sample there are about 780,000 distinct CDR3 sequences; approximately 17% appear just once. Roughly a tenth of the sample rests with the top ten. Sequencing used PBMCs from blood, obtained roughly 5 days after vaccination. Receptors originate from a man aged 50 or older who received an inactivated influenza vaccine. Donor details come from another sample of the same person, matched by shared clones.

This clonotype was picked up a small number of times. V gene TRBV10-3 combines with J gene TRBJ2-1; 11 bases map to TRBD2. The CDR3 sequence is 16 residues long. With V trimmed by 3 bases and J by 4 bases, 5 bases remained unmatched. Germline CDR1 reads ENHRY; CDR2 reads SYGVKD. CDR3 sequence: CAISDFSGGAYNEQFF. For the CDR3, the DNA is TGTGCCATCAGTGATTTTAGCGGGGGGGCGTACAATGAGCAGTTCTTC.

The chain joins TRBV11-3 to TRBJ2-5; 13 bases line up with TRBD2. Trimming at V came to 6 bases and at J to 5 bases, leaving 9 bases not matched to a gene. CDR3 size: 16 residues. The germline V gene has CDR1 SGHNT and CDR2 YENEEA. The CDR3 coding sequence is TGTGCCAGCAGTTCGGGGGGACTAGCGGGGATGGAGACCCAGTACTTC. As protein: CASSSGGLAGMETQYF.

This clonotype was seen a handful of times. V is TRBV12-3 or TRBV12-4 and J is TRBJ2-7; no firm D call. With 2 bases removed from V and 2 bases from J, the gap between germline ends came to 13 bases. The CDR3 spans 15 residues. The CDR3 DNA reads as TGTGCCAGCAGTTTACGGGCAGAGCATACCTACGAGCAGTACTTC. Amino acid sequence: CASSLRAEHTYEQYF.

In this sample, this clonotype turned up once. The J gene is TRBJ2-2, the V gene TRBV6-5; 8 positions agree with TRBD2. Germline V CDR1 and CDR2: MNHEY, SVGAGI. J was trimmed by 8 bases and V by 2 bases; bases with no gene match: 16. The CDR3 loop spans 18 amino acids. Here the CDR3 DNA reads TGTGCCAGCAGTTACGCGGGGGGAGTCAGTTCCCGTATTGGGGAGCTGTTTTTT. It codes for CASSYAGGVSSRIGELFF.

This clonotype was found a few times. J is TRBJ2-7 and V is TRBV7-9, with 9 bases identical to TRBD1. CDR1 is SEHNR and CDR2 is FQNEAQ in the germline V gene (reference sequence). The V segment lost 1 base and the J segment 5 bases; nucleotides outside the gene matches: 6. The CDR3 extends over 15 amino acids. The CDR3 bases are TGTGCCAGCAGCTTAGTTGGACAGGGGTACCACGAGCAGTACTTC. This translates into CASSLVGQGYHEQYF.

This chain joins TRBV7-8 and TRBJ1-2; perhaps TRBD1 as D (5 bases). V dropped 4 bases and J dropped 4 bases, with 16 bases sitting between them. There are 15 residues in the CDR3. CDR1 SGHVS and CDR2 FQNEAQ come from the germline V gene. Here the CDR3 reads CASSSDPGGTYGYTF. Here the CDR3 DNA reads TGTGCCAGCAGCTCGGACCCTGGGGGTACCTATGGCTACACCTTC.

This clonotype was picked up many times. The chain employs TRBV7-8 and TRBJ1-5, with 9 bases that match TRBD1. In germline, CDR1 is SGHVS, CDR2 FQNEAQ. The CDR3 loop spans 13 amino acids. V was pared by 6 bases and J by 7 bases, with 4 bases of the junction left unmatched. CDR3 region: CASRSDRGQPQHF. CDR3 nucleotides: TGTGCCAGCAGATCGGACAGGGGACAGCCCCAGCATTTT. Complete variable domain (other parts from reference TRBV7-8 and TRBJ1-5): GAGVSQSPRYKVAKRGQDVALRCDPISGHVSLFWYQQALGQGPEFLTYFQNEAQLDKSGLPSDRFFAERPEGSVSTLKIQRTQQEDSAVYLCASRSDRGQPQHFGDGTRLSIL.

In its sample, this clonotype was seen many times. The V gene is TRBV12-3 or TRBV12-4, the J gene TRBJ2-7; no clear D. The CDR3 sequence is 13 residues long. The ends were cut back, 3 bases at V and 6 bases at J, with 12 bases in the middle. This CDR3 is CASSFPWSGEQYF. CDR3 DNA sequence: TGTGCCAGCAGTTTCCCCTGGTCGGGCGAGCAGTACTTC.

This chain uses TRBV5-4 with TRBJ2-2; weak D call: TRBD2 (6 bases). From germline, CDR1 is SGHNT and CDR2 YYREEE (reference sequence). The germline V and J ends were trimmed by 5 bases and 7 bases, with 21 bases remaining between them. The CDR3 has 16 amino acids. CDR3 protein: CASRMENLAMGGELFF. The CDR3 nucleotides are TGTGCCAGCAGAATGGAGAACCTAGCGATGGGCGGGGAGCTGTTTTTT.

V is TRBV7-2 and J is TRBJ1-2, with D possibly matching TRBD1 (5 bases). V lost 5 bases, J lost 7 bases, and 17 bases lay in between. Germline-derived CDR1 and CDR2 are SGHTA and FQGNSA. This CDR3 has 14 amino acids. CDR3 in amino acids: CASSPRAGRTGYTF. DNA for the CDR3: TGTGCCAGCAGCCCCCGGGCAGGGAGGACTGGCTACACCTTC. Full variable domain (outside the CDR3, taken from reference TRBV7-2 and TRBJ1-2): GAGVSQSPSNKVTEKGKDVELRCDPISGHTALYWYRQSLGQGLEFLIYFQGNSAPDKSGLPSDRFSAERTGGSVSTLTIQRTQQEDSAVYLCASSPRAGRTGYTFGSGTRLTVV.